What follows are 16 T cell receptor beta chains derived from one specimen sequenced in a study of blood T cell repertoires in COVID-19. The data were produced by immunoSEQ multiplex PCR, yet TCRdb's version contains in-frame clones alone and is incomplete. The table lists about 120,000 clones, over 75% of them singletons. Sequenced input: peripheral blood. The source of these receptors is a man older than 75 with acute or convalescent COVID-19.

This chain joins TRBV14 and TRBJ1-1; the D gene is possibly TRBD1 (5 bases). Germline values: CDR1 SGHDN, CDR2 FVKESK. The CDR3 extends over 12 amino acids. Between the trimmed V and J ends, which lost 4 bases and 9 bases, there was a span of 12 bases. The CDR3 DNA sequence: TGTGCCAGCAGCCGAGGAAGGACACAAGCTTTCTTT. Amino acids: CASSRGRTQAFF.

The rearrangement uses TRBV11-2 and TRBJ2-1; 10 nucleotides align to TRBD1. The CDR3 is 16 amino acids. Germline assignment: CDR1 SGHAT and CDR2 FQNNGV. J lost 12 bases, V lost 1 base, and 12 bases had no gene match. In nucleotides, the CDR3 is TGTGCCAGCAGCTTAGCGACAGGGGGCGCGGTCTGGGGGCAGTTCTTC. This sequence encodes CASSLATGGAVWGQFF.

V usage is TRBV19 and J usage is TRBJ1-1; 10 bases agree with TRBD1. The V gene's germline CDR1 is LNHDA and CDR2 SQIVND (reference sequence). V lost 6 bases to trimming and J lost 4 bases; unmatched junction nucleotides: 5. The CDR3 runs to 14 residues. The CDR3 reads CASSDRGQGTEAFF. For the CDR3, the DNA is TGTGCCAGTAGCGACAGGGGGCAGGGCACTGAAGCTTTCTTT. Together with reference TRBV19 and TRBJ1-1, the CDR3 gives the full variable domain: DGGITQSPKYLFRKEGQNVTLSCEQNLNHDAMYWYRQDPGQGLRLIYYSQIVNDFQKGDIAEGYSVSREKKESFPLTVTSAQKNPTAFYLCASSDRGQGTEAFFGQGTRLTVV.

The chain employs TRBV3-1 (or the pseudogene TRBV3-2) and TRBJ1-1; 10 bases map to TRBD1. The CDR3 runs 14 residues. The germline V gene has CDR1 LGHDT and CDR2 YNNKEL (reference sequence). The junction had 6 bases not matched to a gene; V was cut back by 10 bases and J by 1 base. CDR3 bases: TGTGCCATCCGGGACAGGGGATCGAACACTGAAGCTTTCTTT. Its translation: CAIRDRGSNTEAFF.

V usage is TRBV2 and J usage is TRBJ1-4; 8 bases are shared with TRBD1. With 4 bases clipped from V and 15 bases from J, the junction kept 10 bases outside the gene matches. CDR1 is SNHLY, CDR2 FYNNEI, per germline. The CDR3 consists of 13 residues. The CDR3 nucleotides read TGTGCCAGCAGTGGCACAGGGGGGTTCTGGATGTTTTTT. This translates into CASSGTGGFWMFF.

The chain combines TRBV20-1 with TRBJ1-1; a possible D gene is TRBD1 (6 bases). Germline CDR1 and CDR2: DFQATT and SNEGSKA (reference sequence). V shed 5 bases and J shed 9 bases, with 13 bases lying between them. The CDR3 loop spans 11 amino acids. CDR3: CSALGQIQAFF. The DNA of the CDR3 is TGCAGTGCTCTAGGACAGATTCAAGCTTTCTTT.

This clone was found a few times. The CDR3 DNA follows: TGCGCCAGCAGCCAGACTAGCGGGAGTTCAGATACGCAGTATTTT. Translation gives CASSQTSGSSDTQYF. This chain joins TRBV4-3 and TRBJ2-3; 12 nucleotides agree with TRBD2. J was trimmed by 4 bases and V by 3 bases; bases with no gene match: 2. This CDR3 has 15 residues. Per germline, CDR1 LGHNA and CDR2 YSLEER.

V usage is TRBV7-3 and J usage is TRBJ2-3; no definite D call. The CDR3 totals 13 residues. CDR1 is SGHTA and CDR2 is FQGTGA in the germline V gene. V was clipped by 5 bases and J by 1 base, with 7 bases between them. The chain's CDR3 is CASSLLRTDTQYF. In DNA, the CDR3 is TGTGCCAGCAGCCTACTCCGCACAGATACGCAGTATTTT.

The chain employs TRBV16 and TRBJ2-1, with 7 bases fitting TRBD2. Per the germline V gene, CDR1 is KGHSY and CDR2 is FQNENV. CDR3 length equals 17 residues. J gave up 1 base and V 1 base, and 7 bases lay outside the gene matches. CDR3 nucleotides: TGTGCCAGCAGCCAATTAGACGGGGGGAGATCCTACAATGAGCAGTTCTTC. Amino acid sequence: CASSQLDGGRSYNEQFF.

The chain is built from TRBV7-3 and TRBJ1-1; 7 bases are a match to TRBD1. Germline V CDR1 and CDR2: SGHTA, FQGTGA. This CDR3 region has 14 residues. V shed 2 bases, J shed 8 bases, and the junction held 8 bases outside the gene matches. This CDR3 reads CASSLFGQAPEAFF. In DNA form, the CDR3 reads TGTGCCAGCAGCTTATTCGGACAGGCACCCGAAGCTTTCTTT.

This clone was seen a single time. V and J are TRBV27 and TRBJ2-3; 7 bases map to TRBD2. From germline, CDR1 is MNHEY and CDR2 SMNVEV (reference sequence). V shed 1 base, J shed 0 bases, and the junction held 7 bases outside the gene matches. The length of the CDR3 is 17 residues. CDR3 sequence reads: CASSLFPSGTSTDTQYF. CDR3 in DNA: TGTGCCAGCAGTTTATTTCCTAGCGGAACTAGCACAGATACGCAGTATTTT.

Concerning this clone: This same CDR3 is encoded by further DNA sequences in the sample. The chain couples TRBV18 to TRBJ1-1, with unresolved D. The CDR3 covers 11 residues. The ends were cut back, 6 bases at V and 3 bases at J, with 5 bases in the middle. Per germline, CDR1 KGHSH and CDR2 LQKENI. DNA for the CDR3: TGTGCCAGCTCCCCGGACACTGAAGCTTTCTTT. Its protein product is CASSPDTEAFF.

This chain connects TRBV11-2 to TRBJ2-3; 12 bases line up with TRBD2. There are 16 residues in the CDR3. The ends lost 5 bases at V and 2 bases at J; junction bases unmatched: 5. Germline CDR1 SGHAT, CDR2 FQNNGV. The CDR3 coding sequence is TGTGCCAGCAGCCTGCGGACTAGCGGGACCACAGATACGCAGTATTTT. Amino acids: CASSLRTSGTTDTQYF.

The rearrangement joins TRBV11-2 to TRBJ2-7; 7 bases fit TRBD1. Germline V gene sequence: CDR1 SGHAT, CDR2 FQNNGV. This CDR3 has 16 amino acids. Trimming cost V 2 bases and J 3 bases; bases outside gene matches: 10. The CDR3 region is CASSLSGTATVYEQYF. CDR3 coding DNA: TGTGCCAGCAGCTTATCCGGGACAGCCACTGTCTACGAGCAGTACTTC.

This clone was found a few times. The chain recombines TRBV5-1 with TRBJ2-7; weak D call: TRBD1 (6 bases). V was cut by 5 bases and J by 3 bases, with 12 bases left in between. CDR1 is SGHRS, CDR2 YFSETQ, per germline. The CDR3 loop spans 13 amino acids. The CDR3 loop is CASRLDSVYEQYF. The CDR3, as DNA: TGCGCCAGCAGGCTGGACAGCGTCTACGAGCAGTACTTC.

The DNA of the CDR3 is TGTGCCAGCAGCTTAACGGCCGGGGAAAATGGCTACACCTTC. Its translation: CASSLTAGENGYTF. The gene calls are TRBV7-3 and TRBJ1-2; D remains ambiguous. CDR1 and CDR2 from the germline V gene are SGHTA and FQGTGA. The V end was cut by 0 bases, the J end by 6 bases, with 11 bases between. The CDR3 consists of 14 residues.